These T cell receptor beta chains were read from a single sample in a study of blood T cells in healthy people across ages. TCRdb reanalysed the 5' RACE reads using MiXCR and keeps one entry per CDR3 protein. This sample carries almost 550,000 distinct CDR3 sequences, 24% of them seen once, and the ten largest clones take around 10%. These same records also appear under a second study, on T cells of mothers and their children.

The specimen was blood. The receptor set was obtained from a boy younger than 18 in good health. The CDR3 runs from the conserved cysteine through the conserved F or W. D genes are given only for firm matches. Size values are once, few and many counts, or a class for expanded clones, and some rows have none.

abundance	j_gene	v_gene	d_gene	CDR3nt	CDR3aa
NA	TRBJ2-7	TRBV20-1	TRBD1	TGCAGTGCTAGCAGCCGGGACAGAGTCTCCTACGAGCAGTACTTC	CSASSRDRVSYEQYF
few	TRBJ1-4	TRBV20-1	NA	TGCAGTGTGCGGGGCCCTAATGAAAAACTGTTTTTT	CSVRGPNEKLFF
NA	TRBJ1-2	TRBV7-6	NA	TGTGCCAGCAGTCCGACACTGGGGGCGAACTATGGCTACACCTTC	CASSPTLGANYGYTF
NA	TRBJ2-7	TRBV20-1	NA	TGCAGTGCTAGATATCCAGGGAGAAGGATGTACGAGCAGTACTTC	CSARYPGRRMYEQYF
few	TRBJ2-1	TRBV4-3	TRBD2	TGCGCCAGCAGCCACCTACCGGGACTAGCGGGGGAAAGCTCCTACAATGAGCAGTTCTTC	CASSHLPGLAGESSYNEQFF
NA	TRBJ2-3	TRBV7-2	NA	TGTGCCAGCAGCTTAGCGGGACTTCCCACAGATACGCAGTATTTT	CASSLAGLPTDTQYF
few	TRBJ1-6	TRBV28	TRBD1	TGTGCCAGTCCGGGACAGCCTAATTCACCCCTCCACTTT	CASPGQPNSPLHF
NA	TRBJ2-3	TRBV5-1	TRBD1	TGCGCCAGCAGCTTGGGTCAGGGGGCGATGGATACGCAGTATTTT	CASSLGQGAMDTQYF
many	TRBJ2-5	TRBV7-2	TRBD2	TGTGCCAGCAGCCGAGGACTAGCGGGAGAGACCCAGTACTTC	CASSRGLAGETQYF
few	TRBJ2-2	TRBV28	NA	TGTGCCAGGGGGGCGGTAAACACCGGGGAGCTGTTTTTT	CARGAVNTGELFF
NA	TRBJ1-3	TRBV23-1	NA	TGCGCCAGCAGTCAAATCCTAGACAGAAACCAAATCAACTCTGGAAACACCATATATTTT	CASSQILDRNQINSGNTIYF
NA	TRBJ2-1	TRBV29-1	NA	TGCAGCGTCGAACATAGCTTTGAGCAGTTCTTC	CSVEHSFEQFF
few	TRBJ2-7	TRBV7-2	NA	TGTGCCAGCAGCTTAGGCTCAGGGGGAGGGTCCTACGAGCAGTACTTC	CASSLGSGGGSYEQYF
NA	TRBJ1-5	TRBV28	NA	TGTGCCAGCAGTTTGCCGGAGCGGTTTCGCAATCAGCCCCAGCATTTT	CASSLPERFRNQPQHF
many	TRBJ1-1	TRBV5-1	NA	TGCGCCAGCAGCTCGGGAGGGGTGAACACTGAAGCTTTCTTT	CASSSGGVNTEAFF
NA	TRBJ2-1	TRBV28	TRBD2	TGTGCCAGCAGTTTAAGCGGGGGGGCACGTTGGAATGAGCAGTTCTTC	CASSLSGGARWNEQFF
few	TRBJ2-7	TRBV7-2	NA	TGTGCCAGCAGGGTCCGACTTAGCTCCTACGAGCAGTACTTC	CASRVRLSSYEQYF
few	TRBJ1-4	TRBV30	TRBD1	TGTGCCTGGGCTACAGGGGGCGCAGGGGAAAAACTGTTTTTT	CAWATGGAGEKLFF
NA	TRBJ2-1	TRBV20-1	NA	TGCAGTGCTAGAGAAACTTGGAGCTCCTACGATGAGCAGTTCTTC	CSARETWSSYDEQFF
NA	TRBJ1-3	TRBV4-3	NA	TGCGCCAGCAGCCAAGATCGAGGAGACAGGAGAAACACCATATATTTT	CASSQDRGDRRNTIYF
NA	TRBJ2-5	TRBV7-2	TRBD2	TGTGCCAGCAGCTTTGGCGGGAGGTTGGAGACCCAGTACTTC	CASSFGGRLETQYF
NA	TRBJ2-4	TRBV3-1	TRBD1	TGTGCCAGCAGCCGGGGACAGGGGGGGACCAAAAACATTCAGTACTTC	CASSRGQGGTKNIQYF
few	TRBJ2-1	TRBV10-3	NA	TGTGCCATCAGTGGAGTACTCTGGGCTTGGGATGAGCAGTTCTTC	CAISGVLWAWDEQFF
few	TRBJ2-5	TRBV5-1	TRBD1	TGCGCCAGCAGCTGGGGACAGGGGGCTTGGGAGACCCAGTACTTC	CASSWGQGAWETQYF
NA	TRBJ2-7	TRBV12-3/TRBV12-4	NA	TGTGCCAGCAGTTTACGCGGGGACCGCTACGAGCAGTACTTC	CASSLRGDRYEQYF
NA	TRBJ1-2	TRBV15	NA	TGTGCCACCAGCAGAGCAGAAGACATTAACTATGGCTACACCTTC	CATSRAEDINYGYTF
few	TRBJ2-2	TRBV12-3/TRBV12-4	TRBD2	TGTGCCAGCAGTGTAGCCGGGGGACTAGCGGGGAAGACCGGGGAGCTGTTTTTT	CASSVAGGLAGKTGELFF
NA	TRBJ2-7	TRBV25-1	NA	TGTGCCAGCAGTGGGGACCCCGCTTACGAGCAGTACTTC	CASSGDPAYEQYF
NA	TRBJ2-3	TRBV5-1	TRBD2	TGCGCCAGCAGCTTTCAAGCGGGAGGGGGCACAGATACGCAGTATTTT	CASSFQAGGGTDTQYF
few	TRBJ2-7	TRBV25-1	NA	TGTGCCAGCAGTGAATCCCCGGGACCTGCCGAGGAGCAGTACTTC	CASSESPGPAEEQYF
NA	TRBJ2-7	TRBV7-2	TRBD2	TGTGCCAGCAGTTTTTGGTCGGTCAGGGGACTAGCGGGACCCTACGAGCAGTACTTC	CASSFWSVRGLAGPYEQYF
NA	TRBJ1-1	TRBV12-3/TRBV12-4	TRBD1	TGTGCCAGCATCCCGGGACAGGGAAGGTACACTGAAGCTTTCTTT	CASIPGQGRYTEAFF
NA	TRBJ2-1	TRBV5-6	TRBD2	TGTGCCAGCAGCCGCCCCAAAACTAGCGGGAGGGCCCATGAGCAGTTCTTC	CASSRPKTSGRAHEQFF
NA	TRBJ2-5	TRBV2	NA	TGTGCCAGCAGTGAACAGGGGCGCGTGGAGACCCAGTACTTC	CASSEQGRVETQYF
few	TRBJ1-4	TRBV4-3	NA	TGCGCCAGCAGCCAAGATAGCCTCAATGAAAAACTGTTTTTT	CASSQDSLNEKLFF
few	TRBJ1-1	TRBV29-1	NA	TGCAGCGTTGAAGGGGGGGCCGCCACGAACACTGAAGCTTTCTTT	CSVEGGAATNTEAFF
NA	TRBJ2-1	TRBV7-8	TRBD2	TGTGCCAGCACCCTTGAGCCCGGGACTAGCGGACGAGAGCAGTTCTTC	CASTLEPGTSGREQFF
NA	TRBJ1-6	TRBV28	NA	TGTGCCAGCGGGGCAGGGAACTCACCCCTCCACTTT	CASGAGNSPLHF